The 7 T cell receptor beta chains below come from one sample, sequenced in a study of T cell therapy after organ transplantation. Profiled with immunoSEQ multiplex PCR; TCRdb holds only in-frame clones, not every one. Here the sample spans 45,000 to 60,000 clones, approximately 94% being singletons. These receptors have no identified antigens. The sample consisted of CD8+ T cells from blood, taken before autologous CMV-specific T cell therapy. These receptors originate from a human patient who had received a solid organ transplant and had CMV disease.

The V call is TRBV27, the J call TRBJ2-7; the D is unclear. The V gene's germline CDR1 is MNHEY and CDR2 SMNVEV (reference sequence). Trimming removed 5 bases from V and 2 bases from J, with 13 bases in between. The CDR3 extends over 14 amino acids. The CDR3 is CASSPDTRTYEQYF. The CDR3, as DNA: TGTGCCAGCAGTCCCGACACGAGAACCTACGAGCAGTACTTC.

This chain links TRBV7-2 with TRBJ1-4; weak D call: TRBD1 (5 bases). This CDR3 contains 15 residues. The ends were cut back, 2 bases at V and 7 bases at J, with 14 bases in the middle. Germline V gene data show CDR1 as SGHTA and CDR2 as FQGNSA. CDR3 sequence (DNA): TGTGCCAGCAGCTTATGGCGGGGGGGAAGTGAAAAACTGTTTTTT. The encoded protein is CASSLWRGGSEKLFF. The variable domain in full, completed from reference TRBV7-2 and TRBJ1-4, reads GAGVSQSPSNKVTEKGKDVELRCDPISGHTALYWYRQSLGQGLEFLIYFQGNSAPDKSGLPSDRFSAERTGGSVSTLTIQRTQQEDSAVYLCASSLWRGGSEKLFFGSGTQLSVL.

The chain uses TRBV5-8 and TRBJ1-1; D is uncertain. Trimming pared 0 bases from V and 1 base from J, leaving 7 bases between. The CDR3 contains 14 residues. The germline V gene encodes CDR1 SGHTS and CDR2 YDEGEE. CDR3 protein: CASSLASANTEAFF. The CDR3, as DNA: TGTGCCAGCAGCTTGGCATCGGCGAACACTGAAGCTTTCTTT.

The rearrangement joins TRBV14 to TRBJ2-1; TRBD1 aligns across 9 bases. There are 13 residues in the CDR3. Germline V gene lookup returns CDR1 SGHDN and CDR2 FVKESK. The trim removed 3 bases at V and 8 bases at J, leaving 2 bases unmatched. CDR3 residues: CASSQWTGDEQFF. The CDR3, as DNA: TGTGCCAGCAGCCAGTGGACAGGGGATGAGCAGTTCTTC.

The chain combines TRBV7-9 with TRBJ2-4, with D perhaps matching TRBD2 (5 bases). The CDR3 has 15 amino acids. CDR1 is SEHNR and CDR2 is FQNEAQ in the germline V gene (reference sequence). The ends were cut back, 3 bases at V and 8 bases at J, with 17 bases in the middle. The CDR3 loop reads CASSFPALPGDIQYF. CDR3 bases: TGTGCCAGCAGCTTTCCGGCGCTCCCCGGGGACATTCAGTACTTC.

The V gene is TRBV4-1, the J gene TRBJ1-1; D is unresolved. The CDR3 covers 18 residues. Germline V gives CDR1 MGHRA, CDR2 YSYEKL. Trimming took off 0 bases at V and 0 bases at J, with 17 bases between the two ends. Here the CDR3 DNA reads TGCGCCAGCAGCCAAGATCTGGTTCTCAAGGTCATGAACACTGAAGCTTTCTTT. As protein: CASSQDLVLKVMNTEAFF.

This rearrangement joins TRBV27 to TRBJ2-3, with a possible D match to TRBD2 (5 bases). The length of the CDR3 is 13 residues. V lost 4 bases, J lost 4 bases, and 9 bases lay in between. The germline CDR1 and CDR2 sequences are MNHEY and SMNVEV (reference sequence). The CDR3 DNA reads TGTGCCAGCAGTTGGAAGGGAGCAGATACGCAGTATTTT. Translation gives CASSWKGADTQYF.